Here is one T cell receptor beta chain with its context. CDR3 length equals 13 residues. CDR1 and CDR2 from the germline V gene are SGHDT and YYEEEE. The V end lost 5 bases, the J end lost 7 bases, and 12 bases lay between the germline ends. Per the authors' pipeline: Nucleated cell counts were estimated from reference gene primer amplification. Produced via immunoSEQ multiplex PCR; TCRdb's table is partial and in-frame only. V and J calls and clone size are copied from that table; D and trimming were computed from the DNA. The sample includes approximately 210,000 clones, around 80% of them seen just once. The sample originates from a study of blood T cell repertoires in COVID-19. Study information: The cDNA or gDNA used as material had been derived from T cells, B-cell-depleted T cells, or PBMCs.

Sample: peripheral blood. V usage is TRBV5-6 and J usage is TRBJ1-4; D is possibly TRBD1 (5 bases). The sequence came from a woman between 40 and 50 years old with acute or convalescent COVID-19. The CDR3 sequence is CASRDRRGEKLFF. DNA of the CDR3: TGTGCCAGCAGGGACCGAAGGGGTGAAAAACTGTTTTTT.